The rows below give T cell receptor beta chains drawn from one sample of a study of OX40 agonist ivuxolimab in advanced cancers. The table came from immunoSEQ multiplex PCR; TCRdb's copy has only in-frame clones and leaves some out. The sample has 60,000 to 70,000 clones, 70% to 90% seen once; the top ten hold under 1.5%. The source was CD4+ or CD8+ T cells sorted from blood, collected in a trial of the OX40 agonist ivuxolimab. The receptors stem from an adult with an advanced solid tumor such as melanoma, head and neck, liver or kidney cancer. CDR3s leave out the opening cysteine and the closing phenylalanine or tryptophan. Fields, in order: V gene, J gene, D gene, clone size, CDR3 length, CDR3 protein. The D gene is left open where the match is weak. Rows give clone size only sometimes, using once, few, many, or a class for an expanded clone.

>TRBV6-5|TRBJ2-1|TRBD2|-|13
ASSSPSGRGNEQF
>TRBV10-3|TRBJ2-3|-|-|16
AISEEGGNSDTSPTQY
>TRBV9|TRBJ2-7|-|few|13
ASSPRDDSFYEQY
>TRBV7-9|TRBJ2-7|-|-|11
ASSLRDTYEQY
>TRBV30|TRBJ2-1|-|-|12
AWRALSSIYEQF
>TRBV7-9|TRBJ2-1|-|-|10
ASSLEASEQF
>TRBV28|TRBJ1-1|-|few|10
ASRGGNTEAF
>TRBV12-5|TRBJ2-2|TRBD1|-|13
ASGPGQVRTGELF
>TRBV5-4|TRBJ2-1|-|-|13
ASSSPGFGDNEQF
>TRBV19|TRBJ1-1|TRBD1|few|12
ASSLGQGNTEAF
>TRBV7-2|TRBJ2-2|-|-|14
ASSLTLALNTGELF
>TRBV4-3|TRBJ2-7|-|-|17
ASSQDRGMSWQGFYEQY
>TRBV7-9|TRBJ1-1|-|once|12
ASSLTLLNTEAF
>TRBV7-7|TRBJ2-7|TRBD2|-|12
ASSRGGLAYEQY
>TRBV9|TRBJ1-3|-|once|15
ASSVAPGLVQGNTIY
>TRBV5-6|TRBJ2-3|-|-|11
ASSVARTDTQY
>TRBV2|TRBJ2-6|-|-|13
ASTPGGSGANVLT
>TRBV6-1|TRBJ2-7|-|-|12
ASIGGRWSYEQY
>TRBV9|TRBJ1-4|-|-|13
ASSPLSAANEKLF
>TRBV18|TRBJ2-3|TRBD1|-|16
ASSPQGQFHSSTDTQY
>TRBV4-3|TRBJ2-7|TRBD2|-|14
ASSQVGTSGIYEQY
>TRBV4-1|TRBJ2-7|TRBD1|-|11
ASSRGQEYEQY
>TRBV4-3|TRBJ1-5|-|-|13
ASSQEGRRNQPQH
>TRBV28|TRBJ2-7|TRBD2|-|15
ASSMPGTSGLSYEQY
>TRBV6-5|TRBJ2-5|TRBD1|-|13
ASREDRGILETQY
>TRBV19|TRBJ1-4|-|few|10
ASSRTNEKLF
>TRBV2|TRBJ2-4|-|-|13
ASSMALIAKNIQY
>TRBV7-2|TRBJ1-5|-|-|11
ASSFDSNQPQH
>TRBV18|TRBJ1-6|-|-|11
ASSPTGSPPLH
>TRBV2|TRBJ2-1|-|-|10
ASSERGSEQF
>TRBV7-2|TRBJ2-4|TRBD2|few|11
ASEVAGVGIQY
>TRBV28|TRBJ2-7|-|-|10
ASRARGYEQY
>TRBV18|TRBJ1-1|-|-|11
ASSSRENTEAF
>TRBV6-1|TRBJ2-7|TRBD2|-|15
ASSESRGMAVLYEQY
>TRBV7-3|TRBJ2-4|-|once|12
ASSLGGTKNIQY
>TRBV11-2|TRBJ1-6|TRBD1|-|12
ASSRGTGGSPLH
>TRBV10-1|TRBJ2-2|-|-|9
ASSHSGELF
>TRBV19|TRBJ2-2|-|-|14
ASSRDGPANTGELF
>TRBV7-2|TRBJ1-1|-|-|12
ASSLTRQAAEAF
>TRBV9|TRBJ2-7|TRBD1|few|11
ASSGQGAYEQY
>TRBV19|TRBJ1-3|-|-|13
ASSVRGLSGNTIY
>TRBV30|TRBJ1-4|TRBD1|-|16
AWSVSRGRPAANEKLF
>TRBV5-1|TRBJ2-7|TRBD1|-|10
ASSLTGDEQY
>TRBV10-1|TRBJ2-7|TRBD1|-|14
ASSEVTGGSLYEQY
>TRBV7-2|TRBJ1-1|-|-|8
ASSPTEAF